These 31 T cell receptor beta chains originate from one sample sequenced in a study of CD8 T cells in ankylosing spondylitis. Study-wide points: The study identified a TCR beta motif of several highly homologous variants that appeared characteristic of ankylosing spondylitis blood.

No antigens are known for them. TCRdb re-called the 5' RACE reads with MiXCR, one entry per CDR3 protein. The sample comprises 750,000 to 850,000 distinct CDR3 sequences, roughly 10% of which are singletons, and 0.51% rests with the top ten. Sequencing was performed on blood, either unsorted or a sorted T cell fraction (not recorded which). These receptors were collected from a male donor with ankylosing spondylitis.

This clonotype appeared a few times. The CDR3: CSASMDSYEQYF. The CDR3 DNA reads as TGCAGTGCTAGCATGGACAGCTACGAGCAGTACTTC. The rearrangement links TRBV20-1 to TRBJ2-7; weak D call: TRBD1 (6 bases). With 3 bases removed from V and 3 bases from J, the gap between germline ends came to 9 bases. This CDR3 comprises 12 residues. Germline CDR1 reads DFQATT; CDR2 reads SNEGSKA (reference sequence).

The table lists this clonotype with a few counts. The rearrangement links TRBV29-1 to TRBJ2-3, with 9 bases aligning to TRBD2. The CDR3 sequence is 12 residues long. Germline assignment: CDR1 SQVTM and CDR2 ANQGSEA. V lost 7 bases and J lost 4; bases outside the gene matches: 3. The CDR3 loop is CSARLAADTQYF. In DNA, the CDR3 is TGCAGCGCGAGACTAGCGGCAGATACGCAGTATTTT.

The chain has TRBV7-2 and TRBJ2-1; 10 nucleotides align to TRBD2. Losses at the gene ends were 4 bases for V and 0 bases for J; bases not matched to a gene: 3. Germline lookup yields CDR1 SGHTA and CDR2 FQGNSA. The CDR3 loop spans 16 amino acids. The CDR3 region is CASSWGTSVSYNEQFF. The CDR3 nucleotides read TGTGCCAGCAGCTGGGGGACTAGCGTCTCCTACAATGAGCAGTTCTTC.

This clonotype has only a few counts. V and J are TRBV20-1 and TRBJ2-5; possibly TRBD1 or TRBD2 for D (5 bases each). Trimming took off 4 bases at V and 4 bases at J, with 10 bases between the two ends. Per germline, CDR1 DFQATT and CDR2 SNEGSKA (reference sequence). The CDR3 is 12 amino acids. CDR3 DNA sequence: TGCAGTGCTACAGGGAGAGGAGAGACCCAGTACTTC. It encodes CSATGRGETQYF.

The sample holds a few counts of this clonotype. The chain recombines TRBV7-8 with TRBJ1-2, with D unresolved. The germline gives CDR1 SGHVS, CDR2 FQNEAQ. V lost 5 bases and J 0 bases, leaving 13 bases between the germline ends. The CDR3 has 15 amino acids. CDR3 sequence (DNA): TGTGCCAGCAGCCCAGCTGGGTGGGCTAACTATGGCTACACCTTC. Translated, it gives CASSPAGWANYGYTF.

V gene TRBV20-1 combines with J gene TRBJ2-7; D might be TRBD2 (6 bases). The CDR3 has 15 amino acids. Germline loops: CDR1 DFQATT, CDR2 SNEGSKA (reference sequence). The V and J ends lost 0 bases and 6 bases respectively, with 18 bases between them. In DNA form, the CDR3 reads TGCAGTGCTAGAGATCTCGGGACTGCCTACGTCGAGCAGTACTTC. It yields the protein CSARDLGTAYVEQYF.

This chain links TRBV6-1 with TRBJ2-3; D tentatively reads TRBD1 or TRBD2 (6 bases each). The CDR3 loop spans 15 amino acids. Looked up from germline, CDR1 is MNHNS and CDR2 is SASEGT. Trimming cost V 4 bases and J 8 bases, with 19 bases left between them. CDR3 sequence (DNA): TGTGCCAGCAGTGGTCAGGGGACGGGAGCAGTTACGCAGTATTTT. As protein: CASSGQGTGAVTQYF.

This clonotype was picked up a small number of times. The V and J genes are TRBV24-1 and TRBJ1-5; TRBD1 might be the D (6 bases). This CDR3 region has 17 residues. The V and J ends lost 1 base and 6 bases respectively, with 18 bases between them. Germline V lookup: CDR1 KGHDR, CDR2 SFDVKD. CDR3 bases: TGTGCCACCAGTGATTTCCGGTCGGGGGCCAGACGTCAGCCCCAGCATTTT. Protein sequence: CATSDFRSGARRQPQHF.

This clonotype was counted a few times. The chain joins TRBV28 to TRBJ2-7, with TRBD2 matching over 10 bases. J lost 2 bases, V lost 5 bases, and 12 bases had no gene match. The CDR3 has 17 residues. Looked up from germline, CDR1 is MDHEN and CDR2 is SYDVKM. This CDR3 is CASSAASGRIIPYEQYF. The DNA for the CDR3 is TGTGCCAGCAGTGCGGCTAGCGGGAGAATCATTCCCTACGAGCAGTACTTC.

The CDR3: CASSGRAGTPPNEQYF. CDR3 DNA sequence: TGTGCCAGCAGCGGAAGAGCCGGGACCCCGCCGAACGAGCAGTACTTC. The chain combines TRBV21-1 with TRBJ2-7; the table assigns TRBD1, which was not confirmed against the DNA. TRBV21-1 is a known pseudogene. CDR3 size: 16 residues.

This clonotype showed up just a few times. The chain uses TRBV7-2 and TRBJ2-7; tentative D call: TRBD1 (5 bases). The CDR3 has 14 amino acids. CDR1 SGHTA and CDR2 FQGNSA come from the germline V gene. V gave up 7 bases and J gave up 3 bases, with 16 bases separating them. The CDR3 DNA follows: TGTGCCAGCAATTCCCAGGGTCAGGGCTACGAGCAGTACTTC. It is translated as CASNSQGQGYEQYF.

CDR3 DNA sequence: TGTGCCAGCAGCTTAGGGGACTGGGTCCAAGAGACCCAGTACTTC. Translating it yields CASSLGDWVQETQYF. The gene calls are TRBV7-8 and TRBJ2-5; tentatively, D is TRBD2 (6 bases). The V gene lost 1 base and the J gene lost 1 base, with 10 bases spanning the gap. The CDR3 runs 15 residues. Germline V lookup: CDR1 SGHVS, CDR2 FQNEAQ.

This clonotype was counted only a few times. The rearrangement joins TRBV7-6 to TRBJ2-1; 8 nucleotides line up with TRBD1. The junction had 9 bases not matched to a gene; V was cut back by 6 bases and J by 2 bases. The CDR3 covers 16 residues. The germline gives CDR1 SGHVS, CDR2 FNYEAQ. In DNA, the CDR3 is TGTGCCAGCAGAACGATTCAGGGGGCACCCTACAATGAGCAGTTCTTC. It encodes CASRTIQGAPYNEQFF. The whole variable domain, filled in from reference TRBV7-6 and TRBJ2-1, reads GAGVSQSPRYKVTKRGQDVALRCDPISGHVSLYWYRQALGQGPEFLTYFNYEAQQDKSGLPNDRFSAERPEGSISTLTIQRTEQRDSAMYRCASRTIQGAPYNEQFFGPGTRLTVL.

This chain connects TRBV28 to TRBJ1-5; D possibly corresponds to TRBD1 (6 bases). The CDR3 runs to 14 residues. Germline V gene data show CDR1 as MDHEN and CDR2 as SYDVKM. Trimming removed 5 bases at V and 7 bases at J, with 15 bases between. The CDR3 DNA follows: TGTGCCAGCAGTCCCCACAGGGCTGAACAGCCCCAGCATTTT. Translated, it gives CASSPHRAEQPQHF.

V is TRBV6-5 and J is TRBJ1-2; no reliable D call. The V end lost 4 bases, the J end lost 8 bases, and 17 bases lay between the germline ends. The CDR3 is 14 residues long. Looked up from germline, CDR1 is MNHEY and CDR2 is SVGAGI. CDR3 DNA: TGTGCCAGCAGTTCACCGACGGGATTCTACGGCTACACCTTC. Protein: CASSSPTGFYGYTF.

The table lists this clonotype with a few counts. This chain joins TRBV5-4 and TRBJ2-7; D possibly corresponds to TRBD2 (5 bases). The CDR3 is 15 amino acids. Germline V gene sequence: CDR1 SGHNT, CDR2 YYREEE (reference sequence). With 0 bases removed from V and 2 bases from J, the gap between germline ends came to 12 bases. The CDR3 sequence: CASSLAEDFTYEQYF. In DNA, the CDR3 is TGTGCCAGCAGCTTGGCCGAGGACTTTACCTACGAGCAGTACTTC.

There are many counts of this clonotype. The chain couples TRBV29-1 to TRBJ2-7; TRBD2 matches at 9 bases. The V gene end was trimmed by 6 bases and the J gene end by 4 bases; junction bases not matched to a gene: 1. The CDR3 loop spans 11 amino acids. The germline V gene encodes CDR1 SQVTM and CDR2 ANQGSEA. The CDR3 bases are TGCAGCGTGCGGGAGGGTTACGAGCAGTACTTC. The encoded protein is CSVREGYEQYF.

This chain connects TRBV28 to TRBJ2-3, with TRBD1 matching 10 bases. The V gene end was trimmed by 4 bases and the J gene end by 2 bases; junction bases not matched to a gene: 3. There are 15 residues in the CDR3. CDR1 and CDR2 (germline): MDHEN, SYDVKM. The DNA of the CDR3 is TGTGCCAGCAGTTGGGACAGGGGCCCCACAGATACGCAGTATTTT. The encoded protein is CASSWDRGPTDTQYF. Looking up the rest from reference TRBV28 and TRBJ2-3 gives the full variable domain: DVKVTQSSRYLVKRTGEKVFLECVQDMDHENMFWYRQDPGLGLRLIYFSYDVKMKEKGDIPEGYSVSREKKERFSLILESASTNQTSMYLCASSWDRGPTDTQYFGPGTRLTVL.

A few counts support this clonotype. The rearrangement uses TRBV20-1 and TRBJ2-7; TRBD2 matches at 12 bases. CDR3 length: 16 residues. Looked up from germline, CDR1 is DFQATT and CDR2 is SNEGSKA (reference sequence). Germline trimming cut 5 bases from V and 2 bases from J; bases unmatched to any gene: 10. CDR3 nucleotides: TGCAGTGCTCGGGGACTAGCGGGCGGGCGTCCCTACGAGCAGTACTTC. It codes for CSARGLAGGRPYEQYF.

DNA of the CDR3: TGTGCCAGCAGTGCGACTAGCGGGAGGTGGCAGTTCTTC. Its protein product is CASSATSGRWQFF. The rearrangement uses TRBV6-2 or TRBV6-3 and TRBJ2-1; 13 bases agree with TRBD2. V shed 5 bases, J shed 12 bases, and the junction held 4 bases outside the gene matches. Per germline, CDR1 MNHEY and CDR2 SVGEGT. CDR3 length: 13 amino acids.

The rearrangement uses TRBV6-1 and TRBJ1-5; D not resolved. Trimming took off 7 bases at V and 2 bases at J, with 15 bases between the two ends. The CDR3 covers 15 residues. Germline values: CDR1 MNHNS, CDR2 SASEGT. The CDR3 bases are TGTGCCAGCACCATGGATGGGTTCGGCAATCAGCCCCAGCATTTT. Its translation: CASTMDGFGNQPQHF.

This clonotype has a count of ten or more. This chain links TRBV12-3 or TRBV12-4 with TRBJ2-7, with a weak D call TRBD2 (6 bases). V lost 2 bases and J lost 0, with 11 bases in between. The CDR3 loop spans 15 amino acids. Written as DNA, the CDR3 is TGTGCCAGCAGTTTATTGCCCGGGAGCTCCTACGAGCAGTACTTC. Translating gives CASSLLPGSSYEQYF.

This clonotype was seen ten or more times. The chain links TRBV27 to TRBJ2-1; 9 nucleotides agree with TRBD1. Germline CDR1 reads MNHEY; CDR2 reads SMNVEV (reference sequence). Trimming took 5 bases from V and 4 from J; bases not matched to a gene: 6. CDR3 length: 15 amino acids. The CDR3 here is CASSPRTGVYNEQFF. Here the CDR3 DNA reads TGTGCCAGCAGTCCGCGGACAGGGGTGTACAATGAGCAGTTCTTC.

This clonotype was seen a few times. This chain joins TRBV4-2 and TRBJ1-4, with D possibly TRBD1 on 5 matching bases. The germline V and J ends were trimmed by 0 bases and 8 bases, with 22 bases remaining between them. The CDR3 length is 18 residues. Per germline, CDR1 LGHNA and CDR2 YNFKEQ. This chain's CDR3 is CASSQDSGATVIKEKLFF. The CDR3 region has the DNA TGTGCCAGCAGCCAAGATTCCGGCGCGACAGTGATTAAGGAAAAACTGTTTTTT.

The genes are TRBV7-8 and TRBJ1-4, with D perhaps matching TRBD1 (5 bases). V lost 0 bases and J 8 bases, leaving 10 bases between the germline ends. The germline CDR1 and CDR2 sequences are SGHVS and FQNEAQ. CDR3 size: 14 residues. CDR3 region: CASSLAAWGEKLFF. CDR3 nucleotides: TGTGCCAGCAGCTTAGCGGCGTGGGGGGAAAAACTGTTTTTT.

The J gene is TRBJ2-7, the V gene TRBV20-1; 11 nucleotides line up with TRBD2. V lost 7 bases and J lost 2; bases outside the gene matches: 4. CDR3 size: 13 residues. The germline gives CDR1 DFQATT, CDR2 SNEGSKA (reference sequence). CDR3 nucleotide sequence: TGCAGTGTAGGGACTAGCGGTCCCTACGAGCAGTACTTC. Amino acid sequence: CSVGTSGPYEQYF.

This clonotype was seen more than once but under ten times. The rearrangement uses TRBV27 and TRBJ1-4; 7 positions agree with TRBD1. Germline V CDR1 and CDR2: MNHEY, SMNVEV (reference sequence). The CDR3 totals 14 residues. V shed 6 bases and J 8 bases; nucleotides not matched to a gene: 9. The CDR3 protein is CASRRQGIYEKLFF. In nucleotides, the CDR3 is TGTGCCAGCAGACGACAGGGTATCTACGAAAAACTGTTTTTT.

The gene calls are TRBV6-5 and TRBJ2-1, with TRBD2 identical over 10 bases. Germline CDR1 is MNHEY and CDR2 is SVGAGI. This CDR3 spans 15 amino acids. Unmatched junction bases numbered 10, after V lost 4 bases and J lost 10 bases. In DNA, the CDR3 is TGTGCCAGCAGTTCTATGGAGCGGGGGGGAGACGAGCAGTTCTTC. Translating gives CASSSMERGGDEQFF.

The chain carries TRBV5-1 and TRBJ2-1, with 14 bases that match TRBD2. The CDR3 has 21 amino acids. Germline CDR1 and CDR2: SGHRS and YFSETQ. V gave up 4 bases and J gave up 7 bases; unmatched junction bases: 22. The CDR3 spells CASSPVGPRFFRTSGGNEQFF. The CDR3 bases are TGCGCCAGCAGCCCTGTTGGCCCTCGTTTTTTTAGGACTAGCGGGGGGAATGAGCAGTTCTTC.

This clonotype was seen a handful of times. The chain is built from TRBV20-1 and TRBJ2-5; tentatively, D is TRBD2 (5 bases). The V gene's germline CDR1 is DFQATT and CDR2 SNEGSKA (reference sequence). The length of the CDR3 is 13 residues. V was trimmed by 4 bases and J by 5 bases, leaving 14 bases between them. The CDR3 region is CSANRPGGETQYF. The CDR3 DNA reads as TGCAGTGCTAACCGGCCCGGCGGGGAGACCCAGTACTTC.

The CDR3 nucleotides are TGCAGTGCTATTCATTCCGGGGCCTCCTACAATGAGCAGTTCTTC. Translating gives CSAIHSGASYNEQFF. The chain couples TRBV20-1 to TRBJ2-1, with D perhaps given as TRBD1 or TRBD2 (5 bases each). The CDR3 covers 15 residues. The germline V and J ends were trimmed by 4 bases and 0 bases, with 13 bases remaining between them. CDR1 and CDR2 from the germline V gene are DFQATT and SNEGSKA (reference sequence).